Below are 11 T cell receptor beta chains sequenced from a single sample in a study of OX40 agonist ivuxolimab in advanced cancers. Using immunoSEQ multiplex PCR, the repertoire was profiled, and TCRdb retains in-frame clones only, with some absent. The sample records roughly 57,000 clones, 87% being singletons. This specimen consisted of CD4+ or CD8+ T cells sorted from blood, obtained in a trial of the OX40 agonist ivuxolimab. The source of these receptors is an adult with an advanced solid tumor such as melanoma, head and neck, liver or kidney cancer.

J is TRBJ1-4 and V is TRBV18; 8 nucleotides match TRBD1. Germline CDR1 KGHSH, CDR2 LQKENI. Trimming took 3 bases from V and 0 from J; bases not matched to a gene: 3. CDR3 length: 16 residues. The CDR3 sequence: CASSPGQGATNEKLFF. The CDR3 bases are TGTGCCAGCTCACCTGGACAGGGAGCAACTAATGAAAAACTGTTTTTT. The full variable domain, its missing parts supplied by reference TRBV18 and TRBJ1-4, is NAGVMQNPRHLVRRRGQEARLRCSPMKGHSHVYWYRQLPEEGLKFMVYLQKENIIDESGMPKERFSAEFPKEGPSILRIQQVVRGDSAAYFCASSPGQGATNEKLFFGSGTQLSVL.

The CDR3 reads CASSFFRDNYEQYF. The CDR3 DNA reads TGTGCCAGCAGTTTTTTCCGGGACAACTACGAGCAGTACTTC. The chain is built from TRBV6-5 and TRBJ2-7, with D possibly matching TRBD1 (6 bases). Germline V gives CDR1 MNHEY, CDR2 SVGAGI. CDR3 length: 14 residues. Trimming took 4 bases from V and 3 from J, leaving 13 bases between them.

The rearrangement links TRBV5-1 to TRBJ2-2; no clear D. This CDR3 has 15 residues. V lost 1 base to trimming and J lost 0 bases, with 7 bases between them. CDR1 SGHRS and CDR2 YFSETQ come from the germline V gene. DNA of the CDR3: TGCGCCAGCAGCTTGCGGACGGCGAACACCGGGGAGCTGTTTTTT. It is translated as CASSLRTANTGELFF.

The gene calls are TRBV5-6 and TRBJ2-5, with TRBD2 matching over 7 bases. The CDR3 is made up of 14 amino acids. The V gene's germline CDR1 is SGHDT and CDR2 YYEEEE. The V segment lost 2 bases and the J segment 5 bases; nucleotides outside the gene matches: 6. The CDR3 DNA reads TGTGCCAGCAGCTTTGATGGGAGGGCGGAGACCCAGTACTTC. Amino acids: CASSFDGRAETQYF.

This chain connects TRBV28 to TRBJ2-1; 8 bases map to TRBD2. This CDR3 region has 12 residues. CDR1 MDHEN and CDR2 SYDVKM come from the germline V gene. V was pared by 6 bases and J by 11 bases, with 6 bases of the junction left unmatched. In DNA, the CDR3 is TGTGCCAGCAGAATGGGACTAGAGAAGCAGTTCTTC. Translated, it gives CASRMGLEKQFF.

The V call is TRBV11-2, the J call TRBJ2-3, with D possibly matching TRBD1 (6 bases). The germline V and J ends were trimmed by 2 bases and 2 bases, with 11 bases remaining between them. The CDR3 loop spans 15 amino acids. Germline V gene data show CDR1 as SGHAT and CDR2 as FQNNGV. The CDR3, as DNA: TGTGCCAGCAGCTTATACCACAGGGTCACAGATACGCAGTATTTT. Its protein is CASSLYHRVTDTQYF.

This sequence joins TRBV5-1 and TRBJ2-3, with 10 bases identical to TRBD1. This CDR3 comprises 15 residues. Per germline, CDR1 SGHRS and CDR2 YFSETQ. V gave up 4 bases and J gave up 5 bases; unmatched junction bases: 7. The CDR3 region has the DNA TGCGCCAGCAGCACCGACAGGGGGCGGATAGATACGCAGTATTTT. Translating it yields CASSTDRGRIDTQYF.

The rearrangement joins TRBV6-6 to TRBJ2-7; TRBD2 might be the D (6 bases). Germline V gene data show CDR1 as MNHNY and CDR2 as SVGAGI (reference sequence). The CDR3 sequence is 15 residues long. Trimming took off 1 base at V and 0 bases at J, with 10 bases between the two ends. This CDR3 reads CASSYYTGASYEQYF. CDR3 in DNA: TGTGCCAGCAGTTACTATACGGGAGCCTCCTACGAGCAGTACTTC.

V usage is TRBV5-1 and J usage is TRBJ2-5; TRBD2 agrees at 12 bases. Germline assignment: CDR1 SGHRS and CDR2 YFSETQ. The CDR3 runs to 16 residues. J lost 4 bases, V lost 4 bases, and 8 bases had no gene match. The CDR3 loop reads CASSAGLAGGPETQYF. As DNA, the CDR3 is TGCGCCAGCAGCGCAGGGCTAGCGGGAGGGCCAGAGACCCAGTACTTC.

The rearrangement links TRBV7-3 to TRBJ2-1; the match to TRBD2 covers 10 bases. V was clipped by 6 bases and J by 4 bases; unmatched bases: 6. The CDR3 has 15 amino acids. Germline CDR1 and CDR2: SGHTA and FQGTGA. CDR3 region: CASSQAGGPYNEQFF. In nucleotides, the CDR3 is TGTGCCAGCAGTCAAGCGGGAGGGCCATACAATGAGCAGTTCTTC.

The sample holds a few counts of this clone. The chain links TRBV19 to TRBJ1-1; the D gene is possibly TRBD1 (6 bases). V lost 6 bases to trimming and J lost 10 bases, with 18 bases between them. In germline, CDR1 is LNHDA, CDR2 SQIVND (reference sequence). The length of the CDR3 is 13 residues. The CDR3 DNA follows: TGTGCCAGTAGCCAACAGGGCCCAACGGGAGCTTTCTTT. It is translated as CASSQQGPTGAFF. Drawing the rest from reference TRBV19 and TRBJ1-1, the complete variable domain is DGGITQSPKYLFRKEGQNVTLSCEQNLNHDAMYWYRQDPGQGLRLIYYSQIVNDFQKGDIAEGYSVSREKKESFPLTVTSAQKNPTAFYLCASSQQGPTGAFFGQGTRLTVV.